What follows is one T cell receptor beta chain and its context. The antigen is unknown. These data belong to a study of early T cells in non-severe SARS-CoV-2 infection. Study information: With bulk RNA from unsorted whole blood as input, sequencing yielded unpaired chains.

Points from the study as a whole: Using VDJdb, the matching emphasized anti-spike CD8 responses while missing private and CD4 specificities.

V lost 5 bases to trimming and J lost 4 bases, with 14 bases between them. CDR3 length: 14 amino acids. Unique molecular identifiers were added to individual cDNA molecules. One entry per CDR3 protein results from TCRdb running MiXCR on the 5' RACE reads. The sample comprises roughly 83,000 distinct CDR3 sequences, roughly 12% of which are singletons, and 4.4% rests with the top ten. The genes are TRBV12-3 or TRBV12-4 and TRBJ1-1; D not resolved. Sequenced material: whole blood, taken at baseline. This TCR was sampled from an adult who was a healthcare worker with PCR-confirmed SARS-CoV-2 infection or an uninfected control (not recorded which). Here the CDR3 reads CASSPMVRATEAFF. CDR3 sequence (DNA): TGTGCCAGCAGTCCGATGGTGAGGGCCACTGAAGCTTTCTTT.